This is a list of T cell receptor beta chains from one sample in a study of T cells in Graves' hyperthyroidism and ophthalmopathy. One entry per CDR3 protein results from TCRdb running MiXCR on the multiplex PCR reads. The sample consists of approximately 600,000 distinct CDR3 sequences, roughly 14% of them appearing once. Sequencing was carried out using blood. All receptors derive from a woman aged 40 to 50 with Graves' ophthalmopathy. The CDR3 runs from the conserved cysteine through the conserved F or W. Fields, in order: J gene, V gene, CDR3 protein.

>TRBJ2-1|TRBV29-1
CSVQGADNYNEQFF
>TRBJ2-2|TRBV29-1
CSVETASGELFF
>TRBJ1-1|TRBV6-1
CASRETGSTEAFF
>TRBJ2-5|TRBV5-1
CASSQGGQETQYF
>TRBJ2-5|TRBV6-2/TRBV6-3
CASSEREYETQYF
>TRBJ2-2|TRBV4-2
CASSQDGGDDTGELFF
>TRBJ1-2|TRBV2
CASRTSGVYGYTF
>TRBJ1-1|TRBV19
CASSIVGSPPEAFF
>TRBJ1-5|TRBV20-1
CSARQQGPVGNQPQHF
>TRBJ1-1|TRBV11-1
CASASANTEAFF
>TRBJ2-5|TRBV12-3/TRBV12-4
CASSFWLRETQYF
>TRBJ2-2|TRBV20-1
CSAKSDRGLTGELFF
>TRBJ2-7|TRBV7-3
CASSLSGQGNHEQYF
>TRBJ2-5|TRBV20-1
CSASDMLALETQYF
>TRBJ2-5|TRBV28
CASSPSRGTSGETQYF
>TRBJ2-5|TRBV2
CASSRQGMGETQYF
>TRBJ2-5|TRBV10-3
CAISEEGDWAQETQYF
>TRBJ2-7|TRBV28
CASRHPGYQAYEQYF
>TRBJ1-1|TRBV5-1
CASSSTGASRTEAFF
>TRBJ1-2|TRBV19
CASSPSAAFYGYTF
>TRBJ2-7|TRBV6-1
CASRRIAGGVYEQYF
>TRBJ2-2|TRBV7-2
CASSPGLASGELFF
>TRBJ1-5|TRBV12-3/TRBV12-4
CASSPDGLRNQPQHF
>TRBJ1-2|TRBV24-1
CATSDRTGRYTF
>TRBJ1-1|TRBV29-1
CSVGWDRSAFF
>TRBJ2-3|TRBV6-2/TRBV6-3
CASKTGTFSLTDTQYF
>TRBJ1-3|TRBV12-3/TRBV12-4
CASSRQYSGNTIYF
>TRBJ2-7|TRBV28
CASSTRDFPRSYEQYF
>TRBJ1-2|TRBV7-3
CASSIQGVVGYTF
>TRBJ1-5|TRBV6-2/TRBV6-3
CASKEGSNQPQHF
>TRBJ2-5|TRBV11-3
CASSWVAQETQYF
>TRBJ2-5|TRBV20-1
CSASPPAGGDETQYF
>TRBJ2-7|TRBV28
CASIQSGSNEQYF
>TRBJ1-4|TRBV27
CASSPMDSNEKLFF
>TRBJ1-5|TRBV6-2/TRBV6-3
CASSQPQVIQPQHF
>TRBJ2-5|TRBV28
CASSSEGGYGGETQYF
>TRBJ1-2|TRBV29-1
CSVEGPYGYTF
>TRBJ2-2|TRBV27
CASSLSRDHRETGELFF
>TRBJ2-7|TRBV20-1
CSAIGTSGSTGEQYF
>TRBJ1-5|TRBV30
CAWEPSPEGAQHF